These 12 T cell receptor beta chains were all obtained from the same sample, sequenced in a study of blood T cell repertoires in COVID-19. Here immunoSEQ multiplex PCR was the method, and the copy in TCRdb shows in-frame clones only, minus some. The sample records some 190,000 clones, 84% being singletons. Sequencing input: PBMCs or T cells enriched from blood (not recorded which). All receptors derive from a woman aged 25 to 45 who had been exposed to COVID-19.

The V and J genes are TRBV2 and TRBJ2-1, with unresolved D. Germline values: CDR1 SNHLY, CDR2 FYNNEI. The CDR3 is 17 amino acids. V lost 6 bases and J lost 7, with 25 bases in between. The CDR3 here is CASSVTSAGDPGNEQFF. CDR3 in DNA: TGTGCCAGCAGCGTTACCTCGGCTGGAGATCCCGGGAATGAGCAGTTCTTC.

CDR3 sequence reads: CASSYTSGGRNEQFF. CDR3 DNA: TGTGCCAGCAGCTACACTAGCGGGGGTCGCAATGAGCAGTTCTTC. This rearrangement joins TRBV7-2 to TRBJ2-1, with 11 bases that match TRBD2. V trimming: 4 bases; J trimming: 6 bases; junction bases outside the gene matches: 5. This CDR3 region has 15 residues. Germline loops: CDR1 SGHTA, CDR2 FQGNSA.

This clone was seen once. The chain combines TRBV9 with TRBJ1-5; D perhaps matches TRBD1 (6 bases). V lost 6 bases, J lost 3 bases, and 10 bases lay in between. Germline assignment: CDR1 SGDLS and CDR2 YYNGEE. This CDR3 has 13 residues. In DNA, the CDR3 is TGTGCCAGCATCAGGGGATTCAATCAGCCCCAGCATTTT. Translated, it gives CASIRGFNQPQHF.

The chain couples TRBV5-5 to TRBJ2-7, with a possible D match to TRBD1 (5 bases). V lost 0 bases and J lost 2, with 12 bases in between. CDR1 SGHKS and CDR2 YYEKEE come from the germline V gene (reference sequence). This CDR3 is 15 amino acids long. CDR3 sequence: CASSLGGSFTYEQYF. CDR3 DNA: TGTGCCAGCAGCTTGGGGGGCAGCTTCACCTACGAGCAGTACTTC.

This sequence joins TRBV30 and TRBJ2-7; 10 bases match TRBD1. After removal of 5 bases from V and 2 bases from J, the junction contained 3 bases not matched to a gene. Germline loops: CDR1 GTSNPN, CDR2 SVGIG (reference sequence). This CDR3 has 13 amino acids. In nucleotides, the CDR3 is TGTGCCTGGGGGACAGGGGATGCCTACGAGCAGTACTTC. This sequence encodes CAWGTGDAYEQYF.

The rearrangement uses TRBV18 and TRBJ1-4, with a weak D call TRBD1 (5 bases). Germline V gene sequence: CDR1 KGHSH, CDR2 LQKENI. V was cut by 3 bases and J by 4 bases, with 9 bases left in between. The CDR3 is 14 amino acids. This CDR3 reads CASSPQGGNEKLFF. The DNA for the CDR3 is TGTGCCAGCTCACCCCAGGGAGGTAATGAAAAACTGTTTTTT.

The CDR3 bases are TGTGCCAGCAGATTAAATATGGACATTACGCAGTATTTT. Amino acids: CASRLNMDITQYF. V gene TRBV12-3 or TRBV12-4 combines with J gene TRBJ2-3, with a possible D match to TRBD1 (5 bases). Deletions cut 6 bases from V and 8 bases from J, with 15 bases between. The CDR3 is 13 residues long.

The V gene is TRBV18, the J gene TRBJ2-1; D might be TRBD2 (5 bases). Germline loops: CDR1 KGHSH, CDR2 LQKENI. Trimming took off 1 base at V and 10 bases at J, with 8 bases between the two ends. The CDR3 totals 12 residues. As DNA, the CDR3 is TGTGCCAGCTCACCACAGAGGGAGGAGCAGTTCTTC. Protein sequence: CASSPQREEQFF.

This chain connects TRBV11-2 to TRBJ1-6; maybe TRBD1 (6 bases). Looked up from germline, CDR1 is SGHAT and CDR2 is FQNNGV. CDR3 length equals 15 residues. V was trimmed by 4 bases and J by 10 bases, leaving 17 bases between them. CDR3 DNA sequence: TGTGCCAGCAGCTCCTCCTGGGCAGGGGAATCACCCCTCCACTTT. It translates to CASSSSWAGESPLHF.

This chain links TRBV5-8 with TRBJ2-7, with D possibly matching TRBD1 (6 bases). CDR3 size: 15 residues. V shed 5 bases and J shed 0 bases, with 15 bases lying between them. Germline values: CDR1 SGHTS, CDR2 YDEGEE. CDR3 sequence: CASRVPDRYSYEQYF. CDR3 sequence (DNA): TGTGCCAGCAGGGTTCCGGACAGATACTCCTACGAGCAGTACTTC.

This chain uses TRBV7-2 with TRBJ2-2, with 8 bases lining up with TRBD2. The CDR3 is 16 amino acids. The germline gives CDR1 SGHTA, CDR2 FQGNSA. The ends lost 1 base at V and 6 bases at J; junction bases unmatched: 7. The CDR3 is CASSLVAGGMAGELFF. The CDR3 DNA reads as TGTGCCAGCAGCTTAGTGGCGGGGGGCATGGCCGGGGAGCTGTTTTTT.

The V and J genes are TRBV5-6 and TRBJ1-1; maybe TRBD1 (5 bases). The length of the CDR3 is 14 residues. Deletions cut 8 bases from V and 4 bases from J, with 18 bases between. Germline V gives CDR1 SGHDT, CDR2 YYEEEE. CDR3 nucleotides: TGTGCCAGTCGGAAGCTGGGGGGTCGCACTGAAGCTTTCTTT. Protein product: CASRKLGGRTEAFF.